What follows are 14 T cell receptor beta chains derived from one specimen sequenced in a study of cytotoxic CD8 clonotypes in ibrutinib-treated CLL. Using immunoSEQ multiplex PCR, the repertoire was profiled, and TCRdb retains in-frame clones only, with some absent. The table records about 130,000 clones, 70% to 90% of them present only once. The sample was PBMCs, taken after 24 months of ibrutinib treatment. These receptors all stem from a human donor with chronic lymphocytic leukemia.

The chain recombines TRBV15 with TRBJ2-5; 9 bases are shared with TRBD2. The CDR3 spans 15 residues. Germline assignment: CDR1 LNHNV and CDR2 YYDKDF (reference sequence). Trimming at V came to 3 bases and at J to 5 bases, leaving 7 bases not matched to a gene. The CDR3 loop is CATSRSGLASETQYF. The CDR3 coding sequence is TGTGCCACCAGCAGGTCGGGACTAGCTTCGGAGACCCAGTACTTC.

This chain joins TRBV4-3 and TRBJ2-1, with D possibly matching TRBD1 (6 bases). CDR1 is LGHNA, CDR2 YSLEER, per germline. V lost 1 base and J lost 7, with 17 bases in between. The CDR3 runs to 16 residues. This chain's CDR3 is CASSQVASGAGNEQFF. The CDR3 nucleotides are TGCGCCAGCAGCCAAGTCGCGTCAGGGGCAGGGAATGAGCAGTTCTTC.

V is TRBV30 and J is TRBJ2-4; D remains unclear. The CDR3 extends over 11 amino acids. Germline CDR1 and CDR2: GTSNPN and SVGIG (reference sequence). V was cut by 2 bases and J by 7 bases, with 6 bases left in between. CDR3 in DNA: TGTGCCTGGAGTATGGGGAACATTCAGTACTTC. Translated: CAWSMGNIQYF.

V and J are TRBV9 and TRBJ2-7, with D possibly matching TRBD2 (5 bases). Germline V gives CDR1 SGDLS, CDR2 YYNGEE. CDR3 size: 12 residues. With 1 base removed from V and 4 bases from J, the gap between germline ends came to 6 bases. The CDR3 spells CASSVRDYEQYF. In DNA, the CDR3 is TGTGCCAGCAGCGTACGGGATTACGAGCAGTACTTC.

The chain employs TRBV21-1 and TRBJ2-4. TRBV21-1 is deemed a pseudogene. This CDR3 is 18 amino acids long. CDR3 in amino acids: CASRTPGRDSPPKNIQYF. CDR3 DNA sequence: TGTGCCAGCAGAACCCCTGGGAGGGACAGCCCCCCGAAGAACATTCAGTACTTC.

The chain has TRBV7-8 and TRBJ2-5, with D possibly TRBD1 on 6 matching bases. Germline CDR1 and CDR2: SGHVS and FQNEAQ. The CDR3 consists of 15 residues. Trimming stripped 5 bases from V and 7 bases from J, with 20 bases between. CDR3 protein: CASSLRDTGLGTQYF. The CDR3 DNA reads TGTGCCAGCAGCCTCCGGGACACCGGCCTCGGGACCCAGTACTTC.

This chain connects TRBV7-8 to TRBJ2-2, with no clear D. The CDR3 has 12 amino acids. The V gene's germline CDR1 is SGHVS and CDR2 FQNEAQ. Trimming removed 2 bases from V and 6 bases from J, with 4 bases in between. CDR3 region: CASSLTSGELFF. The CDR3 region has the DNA TGTGCCAGCAGCTTAACATCCGGGGAGCTGTTTTTT.

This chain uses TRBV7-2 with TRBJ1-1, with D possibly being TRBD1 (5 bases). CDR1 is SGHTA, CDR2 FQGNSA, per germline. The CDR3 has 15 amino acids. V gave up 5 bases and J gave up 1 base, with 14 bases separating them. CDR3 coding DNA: TGTGCCAGCAGCCAAGCATGGGACCCGAACACTGAAGCTTTCTTT. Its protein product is CASSQAWDPNTEAFF. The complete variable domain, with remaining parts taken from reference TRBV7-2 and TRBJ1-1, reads GAGVSQSPSNKVTEKGKDVELRCDPISGHTALYWYRQSLGQGLEFLIYFQGNSAPDKSGLPSDRFSAERTGGSVSTLTIQRTQQEDSAVYLCASSQAWDPNTEAFFGQGTRLTVV.

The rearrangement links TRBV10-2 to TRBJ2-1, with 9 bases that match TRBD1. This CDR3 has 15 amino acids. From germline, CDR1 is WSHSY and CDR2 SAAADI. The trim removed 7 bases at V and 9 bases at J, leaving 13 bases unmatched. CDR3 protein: CASKAGTGILGEQFF. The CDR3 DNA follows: TGCGCCAGCAAAGCCGGGACAGGGATTCTGGGTGAGCAGTTCTTC.

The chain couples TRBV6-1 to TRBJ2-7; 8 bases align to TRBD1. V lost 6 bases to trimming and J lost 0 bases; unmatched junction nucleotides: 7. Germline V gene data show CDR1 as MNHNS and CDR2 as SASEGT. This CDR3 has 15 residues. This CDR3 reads CASSADRGFSYEQYF. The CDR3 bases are TGTGCCAGCAGCGCCGACAGGGGCTTCTCCTACGAGCAGTACTTC.

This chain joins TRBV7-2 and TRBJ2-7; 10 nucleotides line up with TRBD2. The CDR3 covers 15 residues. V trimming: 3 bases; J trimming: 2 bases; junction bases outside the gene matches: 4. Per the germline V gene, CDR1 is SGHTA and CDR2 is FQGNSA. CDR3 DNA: TGTGCCAGCAGCTTTAGCGGGGGGACCCCCTACGAGCAGTACTTC. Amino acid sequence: CASSFSGGTPYEQYF.

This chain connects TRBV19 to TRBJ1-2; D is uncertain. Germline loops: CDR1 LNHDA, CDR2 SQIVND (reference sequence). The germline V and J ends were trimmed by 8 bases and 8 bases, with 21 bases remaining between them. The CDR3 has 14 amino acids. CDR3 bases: TGTGCCAGTGCCCCCAGAGGCCGCTTCGAAGGCTACACCTTC. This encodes CASAPRGRFEGYTF.

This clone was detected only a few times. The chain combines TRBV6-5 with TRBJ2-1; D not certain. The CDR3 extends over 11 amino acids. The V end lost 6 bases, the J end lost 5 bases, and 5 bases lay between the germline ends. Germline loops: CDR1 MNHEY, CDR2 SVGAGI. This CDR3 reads CASSTNNEQFF. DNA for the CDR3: TGTGCCAGCAGCACCAACAATGAGCAGTTCTTC.

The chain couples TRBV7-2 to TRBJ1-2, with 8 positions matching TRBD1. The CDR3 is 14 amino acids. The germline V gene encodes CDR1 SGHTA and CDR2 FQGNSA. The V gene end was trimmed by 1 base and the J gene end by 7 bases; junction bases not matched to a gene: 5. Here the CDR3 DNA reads TGTGCCAGCAGCTTAGAGAACAGGGGGGCTGGCTACACCTTC. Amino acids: CASSLENRGAGYTF. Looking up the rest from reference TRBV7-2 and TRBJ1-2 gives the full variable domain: GAGVSQSPSNKVTEKGKDVELRCDPISGHTALYWYRQSLGQGLEFLIYFQGNSAPDKSGLPSDRFSAERTGGSVSTLTIQRTQQEDSAVYLCASSLENRGAGYTFGSGTRLTVV.